The 2 T cell receptor beta chains reported below all come from one sample, sequenced in a study of cytomegalovirus exposure and HLA in healthy donors. TCRdb's table, derived via immunoSEQ multiplex PCR, lists solely in-frame clones and lacks some. The sample records about 130,000 clones, 75% to 90% being singletons. What was sequenced was PBMCs. These TCRs come from a woman aged 25-40 years in good health and CMV-seropositive.

V is TRBV5-6 and J is TRBJ1-1; D may be TRBD1 (6 bases). Trimming took 4 bases from V and 8 from J, leaving 12 bases between them. This CDR3 spans 12 amino acids. The germline V gene encodes CDR1 SGHDT and CDR2 YYEEEE. DNA of the CDR3: TGTGCCAGCAGCCGGGACATCAGAGAAGCTTTCTTT. Its translation: CASSRDIREAFF.

The chain combines TRBV11-2 with TRBJ1-3; no clear D. From germline, CDR1 is SGHAT and CDR2 FQNNGV. With 5 bases removed from V and 3 bases from J, the gap between germline ends came to 14 bases. This CDR3 region has 15 residues. Here the CDR3 DNA reads TGTGCCAGCAGCCCCAGGACTGCCGGTGGAAACACCATATATTTT. Its protein is CASSPRTAGGNTIYF.